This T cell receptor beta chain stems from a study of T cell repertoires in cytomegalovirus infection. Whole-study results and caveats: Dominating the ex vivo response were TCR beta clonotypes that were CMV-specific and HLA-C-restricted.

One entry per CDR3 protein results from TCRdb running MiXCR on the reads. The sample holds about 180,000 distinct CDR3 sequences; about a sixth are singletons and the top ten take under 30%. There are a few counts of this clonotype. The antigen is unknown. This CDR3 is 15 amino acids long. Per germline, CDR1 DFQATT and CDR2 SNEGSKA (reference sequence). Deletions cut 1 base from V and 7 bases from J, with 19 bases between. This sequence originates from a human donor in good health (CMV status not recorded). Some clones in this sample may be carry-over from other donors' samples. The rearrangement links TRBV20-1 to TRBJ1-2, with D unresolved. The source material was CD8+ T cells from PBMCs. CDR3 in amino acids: CSARARGRVELGYTF. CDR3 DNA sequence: TGCAGTGCTAGAGCCCGAGGACGAGTTGAACTTGGCTACACCTTC.